These 27 T cell receptor beta chains were all obtained from the same sample, sequenced in a study of shared clonotypes between healthy human individuals. The data were produced by immunoSEQ multiplex PCR, yet TCRdb's version contains in-frame clones alone and is incomplete. The table includes about 670,000 clones, more than 70% detected once. Sequencing was carried out using memory CD4+ T cells sorted from blood. Subset denoted: CD45RA-negative fraction. The receptors stem from a woman younger than 45 in good health.

This sequence joins TRBV7-2 and TRBJ2-3; TRBD2 aligns across 12 bases. The V and J ends lost 1 base and 5 bases, in that order; junction bases with no gene match: 10. This CDR3 has 18 amino acids. Germline CDR1 is SGHTA and CDR2 is FQGNSA. CDR3 sequence reads: CASSLVRLAGGPGDTQYF. DNA for the CDR3: TGTGCCAGCAGCTTAGTTCGGCTAGCGGGAGGGCCAGGAGATACGCAGTATTTT.

This chain uses TRBV6-5 with TRBJ1-5; D gene ambiguous. CDR1 and CDR2 (germline): MNHEY, SVGAGI. V lost 5 bases and J lost 5, with 16 bases in between. The CDR3 extends over 15 amino acids. The DNA of the CDR3 is TGTGCCAGCAGTCAGGACGGACTTGGGGATCAGCCCCAGCATTTT. It codes for CASSQDGLGDQPQHF.

The V call is TRBV25-1, the J call TRBJ1-3; 8 bases line up with TRBD1. Germline V lookup: CDR1 MGHDK, CDR2 SYGVNS. This CDR3 region has 17 residues. V was clipped by 4 bases and J by 0 bases; unmatched bases: 8. DNA of the CDR3: TGTGCCAGCAGTGCGGCCCAGGGGGCTCCCTCTGGAAACACCATATATTTT. Translation gives CASSAAQGAPSGNTIYF.

The chain couples TRBV5-1 to TRBJ2-5; D possibly corresponds to TRBD2 (6 bases). The CDR3 runs to 16 residues. Between the trimmed V and J ends, which lost 0 bases and 4 bases, there was a span of 16 bases. CDR1 and CDR2 from the germline V gene are SGHRS and YFSETQ. The CDR3 loop reads CASSLVGRGIGETQYF. In DNA, the CDR3 is TGCGCCAGCAGCTTGGTCGGGAGAGGCATCGGAGAGACCCAGTACTTC.

The V and J genes are TRBV7-9 and TRBJ2-7, with D possibly being TRBD1 (6 bases). Germline values: CDR1 SEHNR, CDR2 FQNEAQ (reference sequence). The CDR3 has 13 amino acids. Trimming pared 1 base from V and 4 bases from J, leaving 8 bases between. The CDR3 reads CASSLGGGYEQYF. The CDR3 nucleotides read TGTGCCAGCAGCTTAGGAGGGGGTTACGAGCAGTACTTC. The variable domain in full, with the rest retrieved from reference TRBV7-9 and TRBJ2-7, is DTGVSQNPRHKITKRGQNVTFRCDPISEHNRLYWYRQTLGQGPEFLTYFQNEAQLEKSRLLSDRFSAERPKGSFSTLEIQRTEQGDSAMYLCASSLGGGYEQYFGPGTRLTVT.

This clone has a handful of counts. The V and J genes are TRBV2 and TRBJ2-2; 9 bases are shared with TRBD1. The ends lost 6 bases at V and 7 bases at J; junction bases unmatched: 9. Germline-derived CDR1 and CDR2 are SNHLY and FYNNEI. This CDR3 comprises 15 residues. The CDR3 region has the DNA TGTGCCAGCAGGGCCGGGACAGGGTCGATCGGGGAGCTGTTTTTT. Its translation: CASRAGTGSIGELFF.

This clone was recorded at least ten times. At the DNA level, this CDR3 is encoded by other sequences in the same sample as well. This chain links TRBV11-2 with TRBJ2-7, with TRBD2 matching over 10 bases. CDR1 SGHAT and CDR2 FQNNGV come from the germline V gene. With 1 base clipped from V and 2 bases from J, the junction kept 2 bases outside the gene matches. This CDR3 spans 15 amino acids. The CDR3 reads CASSLALAGTYEQYF. CDR3 sequence (DNA): TGTGCCAGCAGCTTAGCACTAGCGGGGACCTACGAGCAGTACTTC.

The chain has TRBV29-1 and TRBJ2-1; maybe TRBD2 (5 bases). This CDR3 has 14 amino acids. V lost 1 base and J 10 bases, leaving 17 bases between the germline ends. The germline V gene has CDR1 SQVTM and CDR2 ANQGSEA. Here the CDR3 DNA reads TGCAGCGTTGAAGTCAGCGGTAAGGCGCGGGAGCAGTTCTTC. This translates into CSVEVSGKAREQFF.

This clone occurred a few times. The rearrangement links TRBV18 to TRBJ2-2; D call uncertain. Germline assignment: CDR1 KGHSH and CDR2 LQKENI. Trimming took off 2 bases at V and 3 bases at J, with 4 bases between the two ends. The CDR3 length is 13 residues. The CDR3 sequence is CASSPFDTGELFF. The CDR3 DNA is TGTGCCAGCTCACCATTTGACACCGGGGAGCTGTTTTTT. Based on the CDR3 plus reference TRBV18 and TRBJ2-2, the full variable domain is NAGVMQNPRHLVRRRGQEARLRCSPMKGHSHVYWYRQLPEEGLKFMVYLQKENIIDESGMPKERFSAEFPKEGPSILRIQQVVRGDSAAYFCASSPFDTGELFFGEGSRLTVL.

The rearrangement links TRBV6-1 to TRBJ2-7; unclear D gene. The germline gives CDR1 MNHNS, CDR2 SASEGT. This CDR3 comprises 15 residues. V was trimmed by 2 bases and J by 0 bases, leaving 11 bases between them. The CDR3 sequence: CASSELGVFSYEQYF. CDR3 nucleotides: TGTGCCAGCAGTGAACTTGGAGTTTTCTCCTACGAGCAGTACTTC.

To note about this clone: The same CDR3 also results from other DNA sequences found in this sample. The chain uses TRBV28 and TRBJ1-2; no reliable D call. Per the germline V gene, CDR1 is MDHEN and CDR2 is SYDVKM. The CDR3 totals 11 residues. Deletions cut 6 bases from V and 2 bases from J, with 4 bases between. Written as DNA, the CDR3 is TGTGCCAGCAGCGAGAACTATGGCTACACCTTC. This encodes CASSENYGYTF.

The chain has TRBV5-1 and TRBJ2-3; TRBD2 is a possible D gene (6 bases). Between the trimmed V and J ends, which lost 3 bases and 5 bases, there was a span of 13 bases. This CDR3 has 14 residues. Germline V CDR1 and CDR2: SGHRS, YFSETQ. CDR3 nucleotides: TGCGCCAGCAGCTATGGCCTAGCGATAGATACGCAGTATTTT. Translated: CASSYGLAIDTQYF.

The chain is built from TRBV28 and TRBJ2-1; 11 nucleotides match TRBD2. CDR1 MDHEN and CDR2 SYDVKM come from the germline V gene. The J segment lost 2 bases and the V segment lost 6 bases, leaving 6 bases of the junction unmatched. The CDR3 totals 16 residues. CDR3 in DNA: TGTGCCAGCAGGGGGGGGACTAGCGGTACCTACAATGAGCAGTTCTTC. Translation: CASRGGTSGTYNEQFF.

This clone was seen just once. The chain carries TRBV27 and TRBJ2-1; D is possibly TRBD2 (5 bases). Per germline, CDR1 MNHEY and CDR2 SMNVEV (reference sequence). The CDR3 length is 18 residues. The ends were cut back, 6 bases at V and 6 bases at J, with 27 bases in the middle. CDR3 bases: TGTGCCAGCAGCCCCGGCCCCTGGTCTAGCACAATTGGCAATGAGCAGTTCTTC. This sequence encodes CASSPGPWSSTIGNEQFF.

V and J are TRBV11-2 and TRBJ2-5; TRBD2 aligns across 10 bases. Unmatched junction bases numbered 3, after V lost 5 bases and J lost 3 bases. This CDR3 comprises 14 residues. The germline CDR1 and CDR2 sequences are SGHAT and FQNNGV. In nucleotides, the CDR3 is TGTGCCAGCAGCCTCGGACTAGCGGAAGAGACCCAGTACTTC. Translation gives CASSLGLAEETQYF.

This chain connects TRBV30 to TRBJ2-2, with D possibly TRBD1 on 5 matching bases. The CDR3 is 13 amino acids. CDR1 and CDR2 (germline): GTSNPN, SVGIG (reference sequence). V dropped 2 bases and J dropped 8 bases, with 12 bases sitting between them. CDR3 protein: CAWSLRRTGELFF. The CDR3 DNA reads TGTGCCTGGAGTCTGCGACGGACAGGGGAGCTGTTTTTT.

This rearrangement joins TRBV7-2 to TRBJ1-1; D may be TRBD1 (5 bases). This CDR3 spans 16 amino acids. Looked up from germline, CDR1 is SGHTA and CDR2 is FQGNSA. V was cut by 1 base and J by 1 base, with 13 bases left in between. Written as DNA, the CDR3 is TGTGCCAGCAGCTTAGGATGGATAGGGGCGAACACTGAAGCTTTCTTT. Its protein is CASSLGWIGANTEAFF.

As concerns this clone: Without the conserved terminal phenylalanine or tryptophan, this CDR3 likely stems from a read error. It is unclear where the CDR3 begins or ends on the DNA, so no DNA is shown, and the CDR3 is as TCRdb lists it. The rearrangement joins TRBV6-5 to TRBJ2-7. The germline CDR1 and CDR2 sequences are MNHEY and SVGAGI. 11 amino acids form the CDR3, both terminal residues included. CDR3: CASSNSRSGPG.

The rearrangement uses TRBV18 and TRBJ1-2; tentatively, D is TRBD1 (6 bases). The CDR3 has 15 residues. Germline V gene lookup returns CDR1 KGHSH and CDR2 LQKENI. Trimming took 3 bases from V and 0 from J, leaving 11 bases between them. The DNA of the CDR3 is TGTGCCAGCTCACCTCAAGACAGGCCTAACTATGGCTACACCTTC. The encoded protein is CASSPQDRPNYGYTF. Supplemented by reference TRBV18 and TRBJ1-2, the full variable domain reads NAGVMQNPRHLVRRRGQEARLRCSPMKGHSHVYWYRQLPEEGLKFMVYLQKENIIDESGMPKERFSAEFPKEGPSILRIQQVVRGDSAAYFCASSPQDRPNYGYTFGSGTRLTVV.

As concerns this clone: Within the sample, other DNA sequences also encode this same CDR3. The rearrangement joins TRBV11-2 to TRBJ1-1; D uncertain. The CDR3 is made up of 13 amino acids. V was cut by 1 base and J by 3 bases, with 6 bases left in between. Germline V gene sequence: CDR1 SGHAT, CDR2 FQNNGV. This CDR3 reads CASSLVGDTEAFF. CDR3 DNA sequence: TGTGCCAGCAGCTTAGTCGGGGACACTGAAGCTTTCTTT. Complete variable domain (other parts from reference TRBV11-2 and TRBJ1-1): EAGVAQSPRYKIIEKRQSVAFWCNPISGHATLYWYQQILGQGPKLLIQFQNNGVVDDSQLPKDRFSAERLKGVDSTLKIQPAKLEDSAVYLCASSLVGDTEAFFGQGTRLTVV.

The genes are TRBV11-2 and TRBJ1-3, with no clear D. CDR3 length: 17 amino acids. Per the germline V gene, CDR1 is SGHAT and CDR2 is FQNNGV. The ends were cut back, 2 bases at V and 3 bases at J, with 17 bases in the middle. This chain's CDR3 is CASSLLAGRALGNTIYF. CDR3 bases: TGTGCCAGCAGCTTACTGGCAGGAAGAGCCCTTGGAAACACCATATATTTT.

The chain recombines TRBV18 with TRBJ2-4; 8 bases agree with TRBD2. Germline CDR1 is KGHSH and CDR2 is LQKENI. The CDR3 extends over 14 amino acids. V shed 2 bases and J 8 bases; nucleotides not matched to a gene: 5. CDR3 coding DNA: TGTGCCAGCTCACCAGCGGCGGGACTAGACATTCAGTACTTC. Its translation: CASSPAAGLDIQYF.

The CDR3, as DNA: TGCGCCAGCACCCAGGGTATCTCCTCGGGAGTGACAGATACGCAGTATTTT. It translates to CASTQGISSGVTDTQYF. The chain carries TRBV10-1 and TRBJ2-3, with D tentatively TRBD2 (6 bases). CDR3 length: 17 residues. From germline, CDR1 is WNHNN and CDR2 SYGVQD (reference sequence). The V gene lost 7 bases and the J gene lost 3 bases, with 23 bases spanning the gap.

The rearrangement uses TRBV7-9 and TRBJ2-5; 7 nucleotides line up with TRBD1. Trimming removed 3 bases from V and 5 bases from J; junction bases left unmatched: 6. The germline V gene encodes CDR1 SEHNR and CDR2 FQNEAQ (reference sequence). This CDR3 contains 14 residues. The chain's CDR3 is CASSFTGAGETQYF. The CDR3 DNA is TGTGCCAGCAGCTTCACAGGGGCAGGGGAGACCCAGTACTTC.

The gene calls are TRBV27 and TRBJ2-7; D gene uncertain. The germline V gene has CDR1 MNHEY and CDR2 SMNVEV (reference sequence). Trimming removed 4 bases at V and 0 bases at J, with 10 bases between. There are 14 residues in the CDR3. In nucleotides, the CDR3 is TGTGCCAGCAGTTCGACGGGTAGCTCCTACGAGCAGTACTTC. Its translation is CASSSTGSSYEQYF.

In its sample, this clone was seen many times. DNA for the CDR3: TGTGCCAGCAGCTCCTCCGGGACACTCTCCTACGAGCAGTACTTC. This gives the protein CASSSSGTLSYEQYF. V usage is TRBV7-9 and J usage is TRBJ2-7; the D gene is possibly TRBD1 (6 bases). The CDR3 has 15 residues. V was pared by 4 bases and J by 0 bases, with 13 bases between. CDR1 is SEHNR and CDR2 is FQNEAQ in the germline V gene (reference sequence).

The table lists this clone with a count of one. The chain carries TRBV6-1 and TRBJ1-5; D ambiguous. The germline CDR1 and CDR2 sequences are MNHNS and SASEGT. V lost 8 bases to trimming and J lost 0 bases, with 14 bases between them. The CDR3 sequence is 15 residues long. In DNA, the CDR3 is TGTGCCAGCGGTCCCCAAACGGATAGCAATCAGCCCCAGCATTTT. This encodes CASGPQTDSNQPQHF.